The clone carrying this T cell receptor beta chain was detected many times. Its specificity is unknown. These data come from a study of response to subunit inactivated influenza vaccine. Study-wide findings and caveats: Seasonal influenza vaccination, on each occasion, was suggested by the authors to recruit few new T cells.

TCRdb ran MiXCR on the RT-PCR reads and lists one entry per CDR3 protein. This repertoire shows more than 400,000 distinct CDR3 sequences, 9.5% to 13% found once; its top ten account for about 12%. The sequencing used PBMCs from blood, collected 40 to 50 days after vaccination. This sequence was found in a man aged 50 to 60 who received an inactivated influenza vaccine.

CDR3 sequence (DNA): TGTGCCAGCAGCCCGGACGGGTACAATGAGCAGTTCTTC. Its protein product is CASSPDGYNEQFF. V usage is TRBV3-1 and J usage is TRBJ2-1, with D unresolved. Germline V CDR1 and CDR2: LGHDT, YNNKEL (reference sequence). Trimming took 4 bases from V and 4 from J, leaving 8 bases between them. CDR3 size: 13 residues.